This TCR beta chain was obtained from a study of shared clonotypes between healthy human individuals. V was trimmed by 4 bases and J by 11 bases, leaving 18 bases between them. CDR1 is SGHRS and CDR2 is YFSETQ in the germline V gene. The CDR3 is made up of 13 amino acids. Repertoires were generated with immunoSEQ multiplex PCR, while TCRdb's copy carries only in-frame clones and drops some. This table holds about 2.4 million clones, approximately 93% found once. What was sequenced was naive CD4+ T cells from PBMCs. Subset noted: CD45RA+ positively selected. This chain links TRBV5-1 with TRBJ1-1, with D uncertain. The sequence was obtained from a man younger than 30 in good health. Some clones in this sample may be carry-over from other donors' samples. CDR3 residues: CASSDQLDGLAFF. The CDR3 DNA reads TGCGCCAGCAGCGATCAGCTTGATGGTTTGGCTTTCTTT.